This T cell receptor beta chain came from a study of T cells in Graves' hyperthyroidism and ophthalmopathy. Using RNA transcripts as the source, TCR beta CDR3 regions were amplified. Researchers ran a first-round RT-PCR on the TCR CDR3 using the HTBI primer set. TCRdb reprocessed the multiplex PCR reads with MiXCR, giving one entry per CDR3 protein. The top ten hold roughly 18% of the sample, which has about 530,000 distinct CDR3 sequences, 15% to 20% seen once. Any patient presenting with uncontrolled infection, other autoimmune disease, pregnancy or lactation was left out. The receptor comes from a woman aged 18-35 years with Graves' ophthalmopathy. Sequencing was done on a sample of blood.

The CDR3 reads CAITSGRKDEQFF. The CDR3 DNA is TGTGCCATAACTAGCGGGAGAAAGGATGAGCAGTTCTTC. V gene TRBV5-4 combines with J gene TRBJ2-1; 11 bases agree with TRBD2. The CDR3 covers 13 residues. Per germline, CDR1 SGHNT and CDR2 YYREEE (reference sequence). V lost 9 bases and J lost 8; bases outside the gene matches: 7.